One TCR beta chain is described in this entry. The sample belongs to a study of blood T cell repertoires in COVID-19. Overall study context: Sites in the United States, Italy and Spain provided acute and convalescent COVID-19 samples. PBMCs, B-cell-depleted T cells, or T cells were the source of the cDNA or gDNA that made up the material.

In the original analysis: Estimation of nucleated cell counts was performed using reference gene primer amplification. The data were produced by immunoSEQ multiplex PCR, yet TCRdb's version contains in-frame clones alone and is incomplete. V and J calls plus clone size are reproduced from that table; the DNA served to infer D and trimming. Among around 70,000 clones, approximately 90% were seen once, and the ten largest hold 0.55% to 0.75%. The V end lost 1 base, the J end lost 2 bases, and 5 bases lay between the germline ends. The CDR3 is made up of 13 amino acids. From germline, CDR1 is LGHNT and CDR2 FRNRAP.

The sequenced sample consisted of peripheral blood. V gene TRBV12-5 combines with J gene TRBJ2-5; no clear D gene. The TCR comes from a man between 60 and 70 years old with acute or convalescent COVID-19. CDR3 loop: CASGLDLQETQYF. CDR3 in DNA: TGTGCTAGTGGTTTGGATTTACAAGAGACCCAGTACTTC.